A selection of T cell receptor beta chains follows, all from one sample in a study of Graves' ophthalmopathy and Graves' hyperthyroidism. From the multiplex PCR reads, TCRdb called clonotypes with MiXCR, one entry per CDR3 protein. The table lists roughly 480,000 distinct CDR3 sequences, around 15% of them singletons, with about 9.4% in the top ten. Sequenced sample: blood. The source is a woman younger than 45 with Graves' ophthalmopathy. Both conserved end residues are part of each CDR3. Fields, in order: D gene, J gene, V gene, clone size, CDR3 protein, CDR3 DNA. The D gene is left open where the match is weak. For some rows the clone size is stated as once, few or many, or as a class when expanded; others skip it.

d_gene: TRBD2; j_gene: TRBJ2-7; v_gene: TRBV24-1; abundance: many; CDR3aa: CATSWILAGDSIYEQYF; CDR3nt: TGTGCCACCAGTTGGATACTAGCGGGAGATAGTATCTACGAGCAGTACTTC
d_gene: TRBD1; j_gene: TRBJ1-6; v_gene: TRBV11-2; abundance: many; CDR3aa: CASSSTGGTGDSPLHF; CDR3nt: TGTGCCAGCAGCTCGACCGGGGGGACAGGGGATTCACCCCTCCACTTT
d_gene: NA; j_gene: TRBJ2-4; v_gene: TRBV7-2; abundance: many; CDR3aa: CASSLEGGKKNIQYF; CDR3nt: TGTGCCAGCAGCTTAGAGGGGGGAAAGAAAAACATTCAGTACTTC
d_gene: NA; j_gene: TRBJ1-2; v_gene: TRBV7-2; abundance: NA; CDR3aa: CASSPTDSWNYGYTF; CDR3nt: TGTGCCAGCAGCCCAACCGACAGCTGGAACTATGGCTACACCTTC
d_gene: TRBD2; j_gene: TRBJ2-5; v_gene: TRBV10-3; abundance: many; CDR3aa: CAISEPSGRHPKETQYF; CDR3nt: TGTGCCATCAGTGAGCCCTCCGGGAGGCACCCCAAAGAGACCCAGTACTTC
d_gene: NA; j_gene: TRBJ2-5; v_gene: TRBV3-1; abundance: NA; CDR3aa: CASSQGAGWETQYF; CDR3nt: TGTGCCAGCAGCCAAGGGGCAGGGTGGGAGACCCAGTACTTC
d_gene: NA; j_gene: TRBJ2-4; v_gene: TRBV6-1; abundance: many; CDR3aa: CASTDTLGAKNIQYF; CDR3nt: TGTGCCAGCACTGACACTCTGGGGGCCAAAAACATTCAGTACTTC
d_gene: TRBD1; j_gene: TRBJ1-4; v_gene: TRBV20-1; abundance: many; CDR3aa: CSARAYRGATNEKLFF; CDR3nt: TGCAGTGCTAGAGCCTACAGGGGCGCAACTAATGAAAAACTGTTTTTT
d_gene: NA; j_gene: TRBJ1-3; v_gene: TRBV13; abundance: NA; CDR3aa: CASSAALISSSGNTIYF; CDR3nt: TGTGCCAGCAGCGCAGCCCTGATCTCGAGCTCTGGAAACACCATATATTTT
d_gene: NA; j_gene: TRBJ1-5; v_gene: TRBV28; abundance: many; CDR3aa: CASSQGREHQPQHF; CDR3nt: TGTGCCAGCAGCCAAGGGAGGGAGCATCAGCCCCAGCATTTT
d_gene: NA; j_gene: TRBJ1-5; v_gene: TRBV20-1; abundance: many; CDR3aa: CSARDPRYSNQPQHF; CDR3nt: TGCAGTGCTAGAGATCCGCGTTATAGCAATCAGCCCCAGCATTTT
d_gene: NA; j_gene: TRBJ1-6; v_gene: TRBV27; abundance: many; CDR3aa: CASSSAGTPSPLHF; CDR3nt: TGTGCCAGCAGTTCTGCCGGGACACCTTCACCCCTCCACTTT
d_gene: NA; j_gene: TRBJ1-1; v_gene: TRBV7-8; abundance: many; CDR3aa: CASSTPGGDMNTEAFF; CDR3nt: TGTGCCAGCAGCACACCGGGGGGAGACATGAACACTGAAGCTTTCTTT
d_gene: TRBD1; j_gene: TRBJ1-2; v_gene: TRBV19; abundance: few; CDR3aa: CASSHRQGNGYTF; CDR3nt: TGTGCCAGTAGTCACCGACAGGGGAATGGCTACACCTTC
d_gene: NA; j_gene: TRBJ1-6; v_gene: TRBV27; abundance: many; CDR3aa: CASSRISSPLHF; CDR3nt: TGTGCCAGCAGTAGGATCAGTTCACCCCTCCACTTT
d_gene: NA; j_gene: TRBJ2-5; v_gene: TRBV6-1; abundance: many; CDR3aa: CASIIWTSSPKETQYF; CDR3nt: TGTGCCAGCATAATCTGGACGTCCTCCCCGAAAGAGACCCAGTACTTC
d_gene: NA; j_gene: TRBJ1-1; v_gene: TRBV12-3/TRBV12-4; abundance: many; CDR3aa: CASSLASSNTEAFF; CDR3nt: TGTGCCAGCAGTTTGGCATCGTCGAACACTGAAGCTTTCTTT
d_gene: NA; j_gene: TRBJ2-7; v_gene: TRBV30; abundance: few; CDR3aa: CAGDVGNEQYF; CDR3nt: TGTGCCGGGGATGTAGGGAACGAGCAGTACTTC
d_gene: NA; j_gene: TRBJ1-5; v_gene: TRBV3-1; abundance: many; CDR3aa: CASSQDPGYQPQHF; CDR3nt: TGTGCCAGCAGCCAAGATCCTGGTTATCAGCCCCAGCATTTT
d_gene: NA; j_gene: TRBJ2-5; v_gene: TRBV20-1; abundance: many; CDR3aa: CSARQVLQETQYF; CDR3nt: TGCAGTGCTAGACAAGTACTCCAAGAGACCCAGTACTTC
d_gene: NA; j_gene: TRBJ2-1; v_gene: TRBV6-1; abundance: few; CDR3aa: CASATGTYNEQFF; CDR3nt: TGTGCCAGCGCAACGGGGACCTACAATGAGCAGTTCTTC
d_gene: NA; j_gene: TRBJ2-7; v_gene: TRBV28; abundance: few; CDR3aa: CASSPAVDFYYEQYF; CDR3nt: TGTGCCAGCAGTCCAGCCGTTGACTTCTACTACGAGCAGTACTTC
d_gene: TRBD1; j_gene: TRBJ2-7; v_gene: TRBV2; abundance: NA; CDR3aa: CASSVSQGAYEQYF; CDR3nt: TGTGCCAGCAGTGTTTCACAGGGGGCATACGAGCAGTACTTC
d_gene: NA; j_gene: TRBJ1-1; v_gene: TRBV6-1; abundance: NA; CDR3aa: CASRTDRFTEAFF; CDR3nt: TGTGCCAGCAGAACTGACAGGTTCACTGAAGCTTTCTTT